This section outlines one T cell receptor (beta chain) sequence together with its context. What it binds is unknown. The data were taken from a study of T cell responses to AZD1222 COVID-19 vaccine. Germline values: CDR1 SGHNT, CDR2 YYREEE (reference sequence). The CDR3 spans 16 residues. Trimming removed 6 bases at V and 2 bases at J, with 20 bases between. This table comes from immunoSEQ multiplex PCR, and its TCRdb copy is limited to in-frame clones, with some not included. The table has over 140,000 clones, roughly 90% seen once. Findings of the study overall: Targeting of unmutated variant regions was reportedly seen in nearly half of spike-specific TCRs.

The TCR comes from an adult in good health. The chain combines TRBV5-4 with TRBJ1-1, with a weak D call TRBD1 (5 bases). Sequences were derived from peripheral blood, sampled on day 0 of AZD1222 vaccination. The CDR3 sequence is CASTRWGPVGNTEAFF. The CDR3 region has the DNA TGTGCCAGCACCCGGTGGGGCCCGGTCGGAAACACTGAAGCTTTCTTT.